The rows below give T cell receptor beta chains drawn from one sample of a study of response to subunit inactivated influenza vaccine. Each CDR3 protein is one row after TCRdb ran MiXCR on the RT-PCR reads. The sample lists 400,000 to 550,000 distinct CDR3 sequences, roughly 25% occurring once. The sequences come from CD4+ T cells sorted from PBMCs, collected around 5 days after vaccination. These receptors came from a man aged 50-60 years who received an inactivated influenza vaccine. Each CDR3 is given with its conserved first and last residue. A D gene is named only where the DNA matches it firmly. Clone sizes are given selectively: once, few, many, or a class where the clone is expanded.

J gene	D gene	clone size	V gene	CDR3 protein	CDR3 DNA
TRBJ1-1	.	many	TRBV5-6	CASNVRWRNTEAFF	TGTGCCAGCAATGTCAGGTGGAGGAACACTGAAGCTTTCTTT
TRBJ2-3	TRBD2	few	TRBV3-1	CATQLAGHTDTQYF	TGTGCCACCCAACTAGCGGGTCACACAGATACGCAGTATTTT
TRBJ2-1	TRBD1	.	TRBV10-3	CAISAGQGSYNEQFF	TGTGCCATCAGTGCGGGACAGGGCTCCTACAATGAGCAGTTCTTC
TRBJ2-3	.	.	TRBV5-1	CASSLGQVSTDTQYF	TGCGCCAGCAGCTTGGGACAGGTTAGCACAGATACGCAGTATTTT
TRBJ2-2	TRBD2	.	TRBV10-3	CAISALTSGSVGELFF	TGTGCCATCAGTGCCTTGACTAGCGGGAGTGTCGGGGAGCTGTTTTTT
TRBJ2-1	.	.	TRBV6-1	CAVRPSSYNEQFF	TGTGCCGTCCGGCCGAGTTCCTACAATGAGCAGTTCTTC
TRBJ2-7	.	few	TRBV6-5	CASRFRAVSYEQYF	TGTGCCAGCCGTTTCAGGGCGGTCTCCTACGAGCAGTACTTC
TRBJ2-2	.	.	TRBV21-1	CATKTSGRCGELFF	TGTGCCACCAAGACTAGCGGGAGATGCGGGGAGCTGTTTTTT
TRBJ2-3	.	few	TRBV20-1	CSARDLRETGTDTQYF	TGCAGTGCTAGAGATCTCCGGGAGACTGGGACAGATACGCAGTATTTT
TRBJ2-3	.	.	TRBV7-9	CASSLNPSDTQYF	TGTGCCAGCAGCTTAAACCCTAGCGATACGCAGTATTTT
TRBJ1-2	.	few	TRBV12-3/TRBV12-4	CASSPGTVFGYGYTF	TGTGCCAGCAGCCCCGGGACCGTATTTGGCTATGGCTACACCTTC